This is a list of T cell receptor beta chains from one sample in a study of T cells after yellow fever vaccination. Using its own MiXCR run on the 5' RACE reads, TCRdb lists one record per CDR3 protein. The sample shows 300,000 to 450,000 distinct CDR3 sequences, roughly 6.2% of them seen only once. The material sequenced was PBMCs, taken 5 days after the yellow fever booster vaccination. These receptor sequences come from a man under 40 who received the YFV17D yellow fever vaccine. The CDR3 runs from the conserved cysteine through the conserved F or W. A D gene is named only where the DNA matches it firmly. For some rows the clone size is stated as once, few or many, or as a class when expanded; others skip it.

d_call	clone_size	v_call	j_call	cdr3_aa	cdr3_nt
TRBD1	.	TRBV20-1	TRBJ2-5	CSARQGGGQETQYF	TGCAGTGCAAGACAGGGGGGGGGACAAGAGACCCAGTACTTC
.	many	TRBV21-1	TRBJ2-1	CASSRDRPTFRIGQFF	TGTGCCAGCAGCAGGGACAGGCCGACATTCCGAATCGGACAGTTCTTC
.	.	TRBV10-3	TRBJ2-1	CTISDSYNEQFF	TGTACCATTTCCGACAGCTACAATGAGCAGTTCTTC
TRBD2	many	TRBV20-1	TRBJ2-7	CSARNGLAERSSYEQYF	TGCAGTGCTAGAAACGGACTAGCGGAGAGGTCGTCCTACGAGCAGTACTTC
.	few	TRBV24-1	TRBJ2-5	CATSEWTERAQETQYF	TGTGCCACCAGTGAGTGGACAGAGAGAGCACAAGAGACCCAGTACTTC
.	.	TRBV7-2	TRBJ1-1	CASSLVFTNIDTEAFF	TGTGCCAGCAGCTTAGTATTTACTAATATCGACACTGAAGCTTTCTTT
.	many	TRBV18	TRBJ2-1	CASSPGYHEQFF	TGTGCCAGCTCACCAGGCTATCATGAGCAGTTCTTC
TRBD1	many	TRBV10-3	TRBJ1-1	CAISEMDRGSNTEAFF	TGTGCCATCAGTGAAATGGACAGGGGTAGTAACACTGAAGCTTTCTTT
.	few	TRBV5-1	TRBJ2-7	CASSDQSPAEQYF	TGCGCCAGCAGCGATCAATCACCCGCCGAGCAGTACTTC
TRBD1	.	TRBV5-8	TRBJ2-3	CARTDRVVRTDTQYF	TGTGCCAGGACAGACAGGGTCGTCAGGACAGATACGCAGTATTTT
.	many	TRBV20-1	TRBJ2-1	CSARDLQAHSYNEQFF	TGCAGTGCTAGAGATCTGCAGGCCCACTCCTACAATGAGCAGTTCTTC
TRBD2	.	TRBV24-1	TRBJ2-3	CATSDLIAGSTDTQYF	TGTGCCACCAGTGATCTCATAGCGGGCAGCACAGATACGCAGTATTTT
.	.	TRBV12-3/TRBV12-4	TRBJ2-3	CACSFFPHGTYSTDTQYF	TGTGCCTGCAGTTTTTTCCCACATGGAACCTATAGCACAGATACGCAGTATTTT